This T cell receptor (beta chain) was profiled in a study of T cell responses to AZD1222 COVID-19 vaccine. Findings of the study overall: Baseline testing showed seropositivity in only 6 or 7 AZD1222 recipients. Nearly half of spike-specific TCRs reportedly target unmutated variant regions. Repertoires were obtained only post-peak T cell response.

Details on this clone: Its specificity is unknown.

The study pooled second doses at about 4 or about 12 weeks. TCRdb keeps only in-frame clones here, not all; method: immunoSEQ multiplex PCR. The repertoire has fewer than 150,000 clones, 75% to 90% of them found once; the top ten carry 6% to 8%. The CDR3 is 13 residues long. Germline values: CDR1 SGHRS, CDR2 YFSETQ. With V trimmed by 4 bases and J by 6 bases, 6 bases remained unmatched. This clonotype was sampled from an adult who received the AZD1222 COVID-19 vaccine. The rearrangement uses TRBV5-1 and TRBJ1-2; 7 nucleotides match TRBD1. Sample: peripheral blood, taken 28 days after the second AZD1222 dose. The CDR3 coding sequence is TGCGCCAGCAGCCGAGGGGGCGAGGATGGCTACACCTTC. The encoded protein is CASSRGGEDGYTF.